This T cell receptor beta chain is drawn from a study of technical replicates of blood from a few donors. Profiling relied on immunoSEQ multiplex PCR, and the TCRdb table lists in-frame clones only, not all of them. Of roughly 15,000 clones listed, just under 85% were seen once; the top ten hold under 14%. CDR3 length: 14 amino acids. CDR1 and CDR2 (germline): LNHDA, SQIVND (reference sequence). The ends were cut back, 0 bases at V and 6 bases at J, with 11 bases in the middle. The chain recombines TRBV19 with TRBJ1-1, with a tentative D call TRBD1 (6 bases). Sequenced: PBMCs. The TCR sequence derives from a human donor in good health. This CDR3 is CASSIDQGWSEAFF. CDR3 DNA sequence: TGTGCCAGTAGTATAGATCAGGGGTGGTCTGAAGCTTTCTTT. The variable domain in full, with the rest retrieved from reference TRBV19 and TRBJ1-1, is DGGITQSPKYLFRKEGQNVTLSCEQNLNHDAMYWYRQDPGQGLRLIYYSQIVNDFQKGDIAEGYSVSREKKESFPLTVTSAQKNPTAFYLCASSIDQGWSEAFFGQGTRLTVV.